This TCR beta chain was identified during a study of cytomegalovirus exposure and HLA in healthy donors. Findings and caveats of the study: The authors judged a highly shared variant cluster likely a sequencing artifact. Available immune exposure information covered CMV serostatus only.

Worth noting for this clone: Its antigen is unknown.

13 Jbeta primers and 60 Vbeta primers were used for the PCR. Original processing methods: A follow-up analysis tallied about 80 million unique TCR beta chains, roughly 11 million shared. The repertoire was sequenced with immunoSEQ multiplex PCR; TCRdb's copy has only in-frame clones and lacks some. For V, J and clone size, that table is used; D and trimming come from the DNA. The sample includes roughly 200,000 clones. The CDR3 covers 15 residues. V was cut by 5 bases and J by 11 bases, with 21 bases left in between. From germline, CDR1 is LNHNV and CDR2 YYDKDF (reference sequence). Specimen: PBMCs. The receptor was derived from a girl aged 2 to 10 in good health and CMV-seropositive. The chain has TRBV15 and TRBJ1-4, with a tentative D call TRBD1 (6 bases). The CDR3 DNA follows: TGTGCCACCAGCCGGAAGGGGCAGGAGAGGGGGAAACTGTTTTTT. Amino acids: CATSRKGQERGKLFF.